This T cell receptor (beta chain) emerged from a study of shared clonotypes between healthy human individuals. The naive CD8 population came from CD45RO-negative cells selected for CCR7, without terminally differentiated effector memory CD45RA+ cells. Clones were sequenced by immunoSEQ multiplex PCR, and TCRdb holds only the in-frame ones, with some missing. Of about 800,000 clones in the sample, 90% to 97% were seen once. There are 13 residues in the CDR3. Trimming removed 0 bases from V and 4 bases from J, with 9 bases in between. The germline CDR1 and CDR2 sequences are SQVTM and ANQGSEA. The receptor's source is a man aged 25-40 years in good health. The specimen was naive CD8+ T cells sorted from blood. The V call is TRBV29-1, the J call TRBJ1-1; D perhaps matches TRBD1 (5 bases). The chain's CDR3 is CSVEDGGGTEAFF. The CDR3 DNA follows: TGCAGCGTTGAAGACGGCGGGGGCACTGAAGCTTTCTTT.